This TCR beta chain was found in a study of blood T cell repertoires in COVID-19 (TCRdb year 2020). General notes on the study: Samples covering the acute and convalescent phases of COVID-19 were provided by collaborators in the United States, Italy and Spain. The prospective study material was composed of cDNA or gDNA derived from T cells, B-cell-depleted T cells, or PBMCs. Deeply sampled blood TCRbeta repertoires from subjects exposed to, actively infected with, or recovered from COVID-19 were included in the dataset. The repertoires were released in a freely available public database meant as a resource for research on the immune response to SARS-CoV-2. The samples were drawn from two sources: the first 160 participants of the ongoing ImmuneRACE study, and 1,254 subjects contributed by 6 global collaborators. A de-identified subject ID, COVID-19 status, age in years and sex were almost always included in the sample metadata. Where available, HLA class I and class II types were taken from metadata supplied by the sample provider and were not determined by assay-based typing. What the study reported, not specific to this receptor: The quantity of clinical and demographic metadata differed by source and by participant and was supplied without curation.

V is pruned by 5 bases and J by 5 bases, leaving 5 bases of the junction without a gene match. The CDR3, from cysteine to phenylalanine, totals 15 residues. Only the CDR3 DNA is retained, 45 bases long and in frame from the first base. For CDR1 and CDR2, the germline V gene lists SGHTA and FQGNSA. The immunoSEQ Assay, a bias-controlled multiplex PCR, was used to amplify TCRbeta CDR3 regions from genomic DNA. From the authors' description of their analysis: The number of nucleated cells in each sample was estimated from the amplification of reference gene primers within the assay. Sequence reads were collapsed and filtered to measure the absolute abundance of every unique TCRbeta CDR3 rearrangement. For each sample, productive Simpson clonality was calculated by taking the square root of Simpson's diversity index across productive rearrangements. Drawn from immuneACCESS, this table holds only the in-frame rearrangements with V and J called that TCRdb kept. Clones are partly lost; checked studies trace under half to an unresolved V gene and leave the rest unexplained. That table furnishes V, J and clone size, whereas the DNA furnished D and trimming. The sample records under 250,000 clones, under 90% of which are singletons. The top ten clonotypes cover approximately 3.8% of the sample.

With regard to this clone: Its antigen is unknown. It has no much larger one-base neighbor in the sample; base qualities were not kept.

Each collaborating institution followed its own protocols to collect whole blood in K2EDTA tubes. For TCRbeta analysis, collaborator samples were shipped as frozen whole blood, as isolated PBMCs, or as DNA extracted from either sample type. The sample was peripheral blood. Recombination joined TRBV7-2 with TRBJ2-1, with TRBD2 identical over 11 junction bases. The source of this sequence is a woman at least 80 years old with acute or convalescent COVID-19. The nucleotide sequence reads TGTGCCAGCAGCCCGGGGACTAGCGGTAACAATGAGCAGTTCTTC. This gives the protein CASSPGTSGNNEQFF.